The clone carrying this T cell receptor beta chain was detected a few times. The target antigen is unknown. TCRdb re-derived calls from the reads in MiXCR, one entry per CDR3 protein. The table lists some 120,000 distinct CDR3 sequences, over 9% of them singletons. The data belong to a study of T cell repertoires in cytomegalovirus infection. Study details: Public TCR beta signatures marked donors with CMV infection and the matching HLA. General study results and limits: The ex vivo response was dominated by HLA-C-restricted CMV-specific TCR beta clonotypes. Summed frequency of public TCR beta families distinguished CMV carriers with the relevant HLA.

The CDR3 is made up of 13 amino acids. Germline CDR1 SQVTM, CDR2 ANQGSEA. This receptor was taken from a human donor in good health (CMV status not recorded). Some clones in this sample may be carry-over from other donors' samples. Sample: PBMCs, sequenced either directly or after in vitro stimulation (not recorded which). This chain uses TRBV29-1 with TRBJ2-1; weak D call: TRBD2 (5 bases). The CDR3 spells CSSGLGGYNEQFF. The CDR3 coding sequence is TGCAGTTCGGGGTTGGGCGGATACAATGAGCAGTTCTTC.